These T cell receptor beta chains were read from a single sample in a study of blood T cell repertoires in COVID-19. Profiled with immunoSEQ multiplex PCR; TCRdb holds only in-frame clones, not every one. Among approximately 240,000 clones listed, 75% to 85% were seen once. Sequenced input: peripheral blood. These receptors all come from a human donor in a cohort sampled during active COVID-19. Each CDR3 is given with its conserved first and last residue. The D gene is left open where the match is weak. The size entry is marked missing in some rows and otherwise reads once, few, many or a size class.

>TRBJ2-2|NA|NA|TRBV25-1
TGTGCCAGCAGTGAGAAAGGGAGCCGGGGCGGGGAGCTGTTTTTT
CASSEKGSRGGELFF
>TRBJ1-1|TRBD1|NA|TRBV9
TGTGCCAGCAGCGTAGGAGGCCCGGACAGGGGAACTGAAGCTTTCTTT
CASSVGGPDRGTEAFF
>TRBJ2-5|TRBD1|few|TRBV3-1/TRBV3-2
TGTGCCAGCAGCCAACCTGACAGGGCGCTGGGGACCCAGTACTTC
CASSQPDRALGTQYF
>TRBJ2-3|TRBD2|few|TRBV5-1
TGCGCCAGCAGCACATTACCCCCTAGCGGGGGTAGAATAGATACGCAGTATTTT
CASSTLPPSGGRIDTQYF
>TRBJ1-1|NA|NA|TRBV5-8
TGTGCCAGCAGCTCAGACTTGCGGTGGCCTGAAGCTTTCTTT
CASSSDLRWPEAFF
>TRBJ1-2|NA|NA|TRBV10-2
TGCGCCAGCAGACCCCTCTCCGCCGGACAAAACTATGGCTACACCTTC
CASRPLSAGQNYGYTF
>TRBJ2-1|NA|NA|TRBV14
TGTGCCAGCAGCCGCCCCCTGGGGGGATCCTACAATGAGCAGTTCTTC
CASSRPLGGSYNEQFF
>TRBJ1-3|NA|NA|TRBV2
TGTGCCAGCAGTGAGACAGAACCCCACACCATATATTTT
CASSETEPHTIYF
>TRBJ2-1|TRBD2|once|TRBV18
TGTGCCAGCTCACCACCGGGACTAGCGGGAGAGTACAATGAGCAGTTCTTC
CASSPPGLAGEYNEQFF
>TRBJ2-7|NA|NA|TRBV30
TGTGCCTGGAATCGAATAGGGAGAGGCGAGCAGTACTTC
CAWNRIGRGEQYF
>TRBJ1-5|TRBD1|NA|TRBV10-2
TGCGCCAGCAGCCCGGACAGGGGGGATCAGCCCCAGCATTTT
CASSPDRGDQPQHF
>TRBJ2-2|TRBD2|NA|TRBV28
TGTGCCAGCAGTTTGCATTCTAGCGGGAGCACCGGGGAGCTGTTTTTT
CASSLHSSGSTGELFF
>TRBJ2-1|TRBD2|NA|TRBV7-9
TGTGCCAGCAGCCAGATAGCGGGAGGAAGGTACAATGAGCAGTTCTTC
CASSQIAGGRYNEQFF
>TRBJ2-1|TRBD1|NA|TRBV28
TGTGCCAGCAGTGCCCCACAGGGGGCTCACAATGAGCAGTTCTTC
CASSAPQGAHNEQFF
>TRBJ2-6|NA|NA|TRBV27
TGTGCCAGCAGTTCCCCCAGCAGGAACTCTGGGGCCAACGTCCTGACTTTC
CASSSPSRNSGANVLTF
>TRBJ2-1|TRBD1|NA|TRBV6-2/TRBV6-3
TGTGCCAGCAGCCACCCACTCTATGGACAGGGGGCTTTTTCGAATGAGCAGTTCTTC
CASSHPLYGQGAFSNEQFF
>TRBJ2-5|TRBD2|NA|TRBV6-5
TGTGCCAGCAGGAGGACTAGCATCCCCCCAGAGACCCAGTACTTC
CASRRTSIPPETQYF
>TRBJ2-5|NA|NA|TRBV24-1
TGTGCCACCAGTGATTCAACGGGGCAAGAGACCCAGTACTTC
CATSDSTGQETQYF
>TRBJ1-2|NA|NA|TRBV9
TGTGCCAGCAGGGGGCGGCCCCCTTACTATGGCTACACCTTC
CASRGRPPYYGYTF
>TRBJ2-5|TRBD2|NA|TRBV5-1
TGCGCCAGCAGCGATCTAGCGGGAGGGCCGGAGACCCAGTACTTC
CASSDLAGGPETQYF
>TRBJ1-2|NA|NA|TRBV2
TGTGCCAGCAGTGAACAGGGCGTCAGTGGCTACACCTTC
CASSEQGVSGYTF
>TRBJ2-1|NA|once|TRBV6-1
TGTGCCAGCAGTGACCAGTTCAGGGTTCGCTACAATGAGCAGTTCTTC
CASSDQFRVRYNEQFF
>TRBJ1-1|NA|NA|TRBV11-2
TGTGCCAGCAGCTTAGATTGGAGGGCGAGCACTGAAGCTTTCTTT
CASSLDWRASTEAFF
>TRBJ2-2|NA|NA|TRBV11-2
TGTGCCAGCAGCCCCCTCGGTGCGCCCGGGGAGCTGTTTTTT
CASSPLGAPGELFF
>TRBJ2-4|TRBD2|NA|TRBV7-8
TGTGCCAGCAGCTTAGCTACTAGCGGGGGTAGGATTCAGTACTTC
CASSLATSGGRIQYF
>TRBJ2-5|NA|NA|TRBV7-3
TGTGCCAGCAGCCGCGGGCATAATACAGGGAGACAAGGAGAGACCCAGTACTTC
CASSRGHNTGRQGETQYF
>TRBJ2-3|NA|NA|TRBV5-4
TGTGCCAGCAGCTTGACAGGGGGAGGGGATACGCAGTATTTT
CASSLTGGGDTQYF
>TRBJ1-1|TRBD1|NA|TRBV6-1
TGTGCCAGCAGTGAAGCGACCAGGGGGCGAAACACTGAAGCTTTCTTT
CASSEATRGRNTEAFF
>TRBJ1-5|NA|NA|TRBV4-1
TGCGCCAGCAGCCAAGGCGGGTACCAGCCCCAGCATTTT
CASSQGGYQPQHF
>TRBJ1-1|NA|NA|TRBV6-5
TGTGCCAGCAGTTACAGGAGGGGTGGCACTGAAGCTTTCTTT
CASSYRRGGTEAFF
>TRBJ1-1|NA|NA|TRBV12-3/TRBV12-4
TGTGCCAGCAGTTTTTCCGGGAACACTGAAGCTTTCTTT
CASSFSGNTEAFF
>TRBJ2-1|TRBD2|NA|TRBV19
TGTGCCAGTAGTCCCCGGGGGGGTGAGCAGTTCTTC
CASSPRGGEQFF
>TRBJ1-2|TRBD1|NA|TRBV6-6
TGTGCCAGCAGTCTACAGGGGGCGGACTATGGCTACACCTTC
CASSLQGADYGYTF
>TRBJ2-5|TRBD1|NA|TRBV6-2/TRBV6-3
TGTGCCAGCAGTTACTCCGAACAGGGGTGGGAGACCCAGTACTTC
CASSYSEQGWETQYF
>TRBJ2-3|TRBD2|NA|TRBV9
TGTGCCAGCAGCCCAGAGGTATTCCTAGCGGGCATCACAGATACGCAGTATTTT
CASSPEVFLAGITDTQYF
>TRBJ2-5|TRBD2|NA|TRBV7-2
TGTGCCAGCAGCTTAGGTTCCGGCGGGAGAACTCGAGAGACCCAGTACTTC
CASSLGSGGRTRETQYF
>TRBJ1-4|TRBD1|NA|TRBV5-4
TGTGCCAGCAGCACGGGACAGGGGTATGAAAAACTGTTTTTT
CASSTGQGYEKLFF
>TRBJ1-5|TRBD1|NA|TRBV5-6
TGTGCCAGCAGTCTTGGACAGGATAATCAGCCCCAGCATTTT
CASSLGQDNQPQHF